This T cell receptor beta chain comes out of a study of blood T cell repertoires in COVID-19. Study-wide background: Acute and convalescent COVID-19 samples came from the United States, Italy and Spain. Sample material is recorded as cDNA or gDNA derived from T cells, B-cell-depleted T cells, or PBMCs.

The CDR3 spans 15 residues. V shed 4 bases, J shed 5 bases, and the junction held 4 bases outside the gene matches. CDR1 LNHNV and CDR2 YYDKDF come from the germline V gene (reference sequence). In the authors' workflow: For nucleated cells, counts were estimated from reference gene primer amplification. Sequencing was performed with immunoSEQ multiplex PCR; in TCRdb, only in-frame clones are kept and a portion is missing. For V, J and clone size, that table is used; D and trimming come from the DNA. Found here are under 9,500 clones, about 86% of them singletons; the top ten hold 8.3%. The chain is built from TRBV15 and TRBJ2-1; 11 bases map to TRBD2. This TCR was sampled from a human donor in a cohort sampled during active COVID-19. Sequenced: peripheral blood. The CDR3 DNA reads as TGTGCCACCAGCACACGACTAGCGGGAAACAATGAGCAGTTCTTC. It translates to CATSTRLAGNNEQFF.